The rows below give T cell receptor beta chains drawn from one sample of a study of shared clonotypes between healthy human individuals. Sequenced by immunoSEQ multiplex PCR; TCRdb stores in-frame clones only, minus some. Seen here are 2.3 million or so clones, over 90% observed once, and the top ten hold approximately 0.4%. The specimen sequenced was naive CD4+ T cells from PBMCs. These receptors were obtained from a man between 18 and 35 years old in good health. Some clones in this sample may be carry-over from other donors' samples. Both conserved end residues are part of each CDR3. The order of the fields is CDR3 protein, CDR3 DNA, D gene, V gene, clone size, J gene. A D gene is named only where the DNA matches it firmly. Part of the rows lack a size; the others show once, few, many or a class for expanded clones.

cdr3_aa: CASSPGTANQPQHF; cdr3_nt: TGTGCCAGCAGCCCCGGGACAGCCAATCAGCCCCAGCATTTT; d_call: TRBD1; v_call: TRBV7-9; clone_size: -; j_call: TRBJ1-5
cdr3_aa: CASRGTSGSLRAQDEQFF; cdr3_nt: TGTGCCAGCAGAGGGACTAGCGGGAGCTTAAGGGCTCAGGATGAGCAGTTCTTC; d_call: TRBD2; v_call: TRBV28; clone_size: -; j_call: TRBJ2-1
cdr3_aa: CASSLHGPSYEQYF; cdr3_nt: TGTGCCAGCAGCCTCCATGGTCCCTCCTACGAGCAGTACTTC; d_call: -; v_call: TRBV13; clone_size: -; j_call: TRBJ2-7
cdr3_aa: CSVRELFSGNTIYF; cdr3_nt: TGCAGCGTTCGGGAACTCTTTTCTGGAAACACCATATATTTT; d_call: -; v_call: TRBV29-1; clone_size: -; j_call: TRBJ1-3
cdr3_aa: CASSSFSWDYNEQFF; cdr3_nt: TGTGCCAGCAGCTCTTTTTCCTGGGACTACAATGAGCAGTTCTTC; d_call: -; v_call: TRBV5-4; clone_size: -; j_call: TRBJ2-1
cdr3_aa: CASSSTSLLDTQYF; cdr3_nt: TGTGCCAGCAGCTCCACTAGTTTATTAGATACGCAGTATTTT; d_call: -; v_call: TRBV11-2; clone_size: -; j_call: TRBJ2-3
cdr3_aa: CASSLVAGRFSSGANVLTF; cdr3_nt: TGTGCCAGCAGCTTAGTTGCGGGCAGATTCTCCTCTGGGGCCAACGTCCTGACTTTC; d_call: -; v_call: TRBV7-9; clone_size: once; j_call: TRBJ2-6
cdr3_aa: CASIRLAGGIETQYF; cdr3_nt: TGTGCCAGCATAAGGCTAGCGGGAGGTATCGAGACCCAGTACTTC; d_call: TRBD2; v_call: TRBV6-5; clone_size: once; j_call: TRBJ2-5
cdr3_aa: CASRQGYEQYF; cdr3_nt: TGTGCCAGCAGGCAGGGCTACGAGCAGTACTTC; d_call: -; v_call: TRBV6-5; clone_size: -; j_call: TRBJ2-7
cdr3_aa: CASRTGRAEAFF; cdr3_nt: TGTGCCAGTAGGACCGGGCGCGCTGAAGCTTTCTTT; d_call: -; v_call: TRBV19; clone_size: -; j_call: TRBJ1-1
cdr3_aa: CASSSGTYSTDTQYF; cdr3_nt: TGTGCCAGCAGCTCGGGGACTTATAGCACAGATACGCAGTATTTT; d_call: -; v_call: TRBV11-3; clone_size: -; j_call: TRBJ2-3
cdr3_aa: CASSLPGQGTDTQYF; cdr3_nt: TGTGCCAGCAGCTTGCCGGGACAGGGCACAGATACGCAGTATTTT; d_call: TRBD1; v_call: TRBV5-6; clone_size: -; j_call: TRBJ2-3
cdr3_aa: CASSFRQGPPQPQHF; cdr3_nt: TGTGCCAGCAGCTTTCGACAGGGTCCCCCTCAGCCCCAGCATTTT; d_call: TRBD1; v_call: TRBV14; clone_size: -; j_call: TRBJ1-5
cdr3_aa: CASSLANGRLADEQFF; cdr3_nt: TGCGCCAGCAGCTTGGCCAACGGGAGACTAGCCGATGAGCAGTTCTTC; d_call: TRBD2; v_call: TRBV5-1; clone_size: -; j_call: TRBJ2-1
cdr3_aa: CASSTDRGGGYTF; cdr3_nt: TGTGCCAGCAGCACGGACAGGGGGGGTGGCTACACCTTC; d_call: TRBD1; v_call: TRBV6-6; clone_size: -; j_call: TRBJ1-2
cdr3_aa: CASSPATGGSYEQYF; cdr3_nt: TGTGCCAGCTCACCAGCAACAGGGGGCTCCTACGAGCAGTACTTC; d_call: TRBD1; v_call: TRBV18; clone_size: -; j_call: TRBJ2-7
cdr3_aa: CASALANRETQYF; cdr3_nt: TGTGCCAGTGCACTAGCGAATAGGGAGACCCAGTACTTC; d_call: TRBD2; v_call: TRBV19; clone_size: -; j_call: TRBJ2-5
cdr3_aa: CASSFRGGRTYGYTF; cdr3_nt: TGCGCCAGCAGCTTTCGAGGGGGAAGGACCTATGGCTACACCTTC; d_call: -; v_call: TRBV5-1; clone_size: -; j_call: TRBJ1-2
cdr3_aa: CASRIARDAATDTQYF; cdr3_nt: TGCGCCAGCAGAATCGCCCGGGATGCCGCAACAGATACGCAGTATTTT; d_call: -; v_call: TRBV10-2; clone_size: -; j_call: TRBJ2-3
cdr3_aa: CATSSQAGAKNIQYF; cdr3_nt: TGTGCCACCAGTTCCCAAGCGGGAGCCAAAAACATTCAGTACTTC; d_call: -; v_call: TRBV15; clone_size: -; j_call: TRBJ2-4
cdr3_aa: CASSFGTQTNYGYTF; cdr3_nt: TGTGCCAGCAGCTTCGGGACACAGACTAACTATGGCTACACCTTC; d_call: -; v_call: TRBV11-2; clone_size: -; j_call: TRBJ1-2
cdr3_aa: CASGRFGGADGYTF; cdr3_nt: TGTGCCAGCGGCCGTTTTGGGGGGGCGGATGGCTACACCTTC; d_call: -; v_call: TRBV7-9; clone_size: -; j_call: TRBJ1-2
cdr3_aa: CASSGGPEAFF; cdr3_nt: TGCGCCAGCAGCGGGGGGCCTGAAGCTTTCTTT; d_call: -; v_call: TRBV5-1; clone_size: few; j_call: TRBJ1-1
cdr3_aa: CASSPAPLRSLYEQYF; cdr3_nt: TGTGCCAGCAGCCCTGCCCCCCTCCGGTCGTTGTACGAGCAGTACTTC; d_call: -; v_call: TRBV11-2; clone_size: -; j_call: TRBJ2-7
cdr3_aa: CAWSARLAGQLFF; cdr3_nt: TGTGCCTGGAGTGCCCGACTAGCGGGGCAGCTGTTTTTT; d_call: TRBD2; v_call: TRBV30; clone_size: once; j_call: TRBJ2-2
cdr3_aa: CASSPTNYEQYF; cdr3_nt: TGTGCCAGCAGCCCAACTAACTACGAGCAGTACTTC; d_call: -; v_call: TRBV6-6; clone_size: once; j_call: TRBJ2-7
cdr3_aa: CASSPLYVYNEQFF; cdr3_nt: TGTGCCAGCAGTCCCCTTTACGTGTACAATGAGCAGTTCTTC; d_call: -; v_call: TRBV28; clone_size: -; j_call: TRBJ2-1
cdr3_aa: CSVTPGLAGGGTDTQYF; cdr3_nt: TGCAGCGTGACTCCGGGACTAGCGGGAGGTGGCACAGATACGCAGTATTTT; d_call: TRBD2; v_call: TRBV29-1; clone_size: -; j_call: TRBJ2-3
cdr3_aa: CASSLNPSTDTQYF; cdr3_nt: TGCGCCAGCAGCTTGAACCCTAGCACAGATACGCAGTATTTT; d_call: -; v_call: TRBV5-1; clone_size: -; j_call: TRBJ2-3
cdr3_aa: CASSPLPTANTGELFF; cdr3_nt: TGCGCCAGCAGCCCTCTTCCGACAGCGAACACCGGGGAGCTGTTTTTT; d_call: -; v_call: TRBV4-1; clone_size: -; j_call: TRBJ2-2
cdr3_aa: CASSFGQVGGYTF; cdr3_nt: TGTGCCAGCAGCTTTGGACAGGTGGGCGGCTACACCTTC; d_call: TRBD1; v_call: TRBV7-2; clone_size: -; j_call: TRBJ1-2
cdr3_aa: CSVGPSTDTQYF; cdr3_nt: TGCAGCGTTGGGCCAAGCACAGATACGCAGTATTTT; d_call: -; v_call: TRBV29-1; clone_size: -; j_call: TRBJ2-3
cdr3_aa: CASRKGLRSGELFF; cdr3_nt: TGTGCCAGCAGGAAAGGACTTCGCTCCGGGGAGCTGTTTTTT; d_call: -; v_call: TRBV28; clone_size: -; j_call: TRBJ2-2
cdr3_aa: CASSMVTGDEEQYF; cdr3_nt: TGTGCCAGTAGTATGGTGACAGGGGACGAGGAGCAGTACTTC; d_call: TRBD1; v_call: TRBV19; clone_size: -; j_call: TRBJ2-7
cdr3_aa: CASSEDRGVDEQYF; cdr3_nt: TGTGCCAGCAGCGAGGACAGGGGAGTGGACGAGCAGTACTTC; d_call: TRBD1; v_call: TRBV7-2; clone_size: -; j_call: TRBJ2-7
cdr3_aa: CASSVGPGESEQFF; cdr3_nt: TGTGCCAGCAGTGTGGGCCCGGGGGAGAGTGAGCAGTTCTTC; d_call: -; v_call: TRBV2; clone_size: -; j_call: TRBJ2-1
cdr3_aa: CASSFNRASTEAFF; cdr3_nt: TGCGCCAGCAGTTTTAACAGGGCATCCACTGAAGCTTTCTTT; d_call: -; v_call: TRBV5-1; clone_size: -; j_call: TRBJ1-1
cdr3_aa: CASSNARIQGYSYEQYF; cdr3_nt: TGTGCCAGCAGCAACGCGCGAATACAGGGATACTCCTACGAGCAGTACTTC; d_call: -; v_call: TRBV7-2; clone_size: -; j_call: TRBJ2-7
cdr3_aa: CATSRGVNNYGYTF; cdr3_nt: TGTGCCACCAGCAGAGGGGTTAATAACTATGGCTACACCTTC; d_call: -; v_call: TRBV15; clone_size: -; j_call: TRBJ1-2
cdr3_aa: CASSFLQGAYEQYF; cdr3_nt: TGTGCCAGCAGCTTCCTTCAGGGGGCATACGAGCAGTACTTC; d_call: TRBD1; v_call: TRBV7-9; clone_size: -; j_call: TRBJ2-7
cdr3_aa: CASSPFPGQYTEAFF; cdr3_nt: TGTGCCAGCTCACCGTTCCCGGGACAGTACACTGAAGCTTTCTTT; d_call: TRBD1; v_call: TRBV18; clone_size: -; j_call: TRBJ1-1
cdr3_aa: CASSPDPYTGELFF; cdr3_nt: TGTGCCAGCAGCCCCGACCCATACACCGGGGAGCTGTTTTTT; d_call: -; v_call: TRBV9; clone_size: -; j_call: TRBJ2-2
cdr3_aa: CASSLAGDEKLFF; cdr3_nt: TGTGCCAGCAGCTTAGCGGGTGATGAAAAACTGTTTTTT; d_call: -; v_call: TRBV7-9; clone_size: -; j_call: TRBJ1-4
cdr3_aa: CASSQGPIRGLFF; cdr3_nt: TGTGCCAGCAGCCAAGGGCCCATACGAGGGCTGTTTTTT; d_call: -; v_call: TRBV4-2; clone_size: -; j_call: TRBJ2-2
cdr3_aa: CASSSQAGNQPQHF; cdr3_nt: TGTGCCAGCAGCTCCCAAGCGGGGAACCAGCCCCAGCATTTT; d_call: -; v_call: TRBV7-2; clone_size: -; j_call: TRBJ1-5
cdr3_aa: CASSRGRMNTEAFF; cdr3_nt: TGTGCCAGCAGTCGGGGACGCATGAACACTGAAGCTTTCTTT; d_call: -; v_call: TRBV2; clone_size: -; j_call: TRBJ1-1
cdr3_aa: CASSYSGSSSYNEQFF; cdr3_nt: TGTGCCAGCAGTTACAGCGGATCGAGCTCCTACAATGAGCAGTTCTTC; d_call: -; v_call: TRBV6-6; clone_size: -; j_call: TRBJ2-1
cdr3_aa: CAWSYFGGGTDTQYF; cdr3_nt: TGTGCCTGGAGCTATTTCGGCGGTGGCACAGATACGCAGTATTTT; d_call: -; v_call: TRBV30; clone_size: -; j_call: TRBJ2-3
cdr3_aa: CASSEVTAQDGYTF; cdr3_nt: TGTGCCAGCAGTGAAGTGACCGCACAGGATGGCTACACCTTC; d_call: -; v_call: TRBV2; clone_size: once; j_call: TRBJ1-2